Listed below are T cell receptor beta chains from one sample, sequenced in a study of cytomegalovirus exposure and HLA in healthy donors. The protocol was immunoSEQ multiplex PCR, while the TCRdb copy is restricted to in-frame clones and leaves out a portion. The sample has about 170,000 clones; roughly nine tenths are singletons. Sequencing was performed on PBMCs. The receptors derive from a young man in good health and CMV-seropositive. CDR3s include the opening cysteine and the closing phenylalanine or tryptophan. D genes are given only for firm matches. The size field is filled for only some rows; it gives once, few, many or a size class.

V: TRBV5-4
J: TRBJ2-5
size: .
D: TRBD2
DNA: TGTGCCAGCAGCTCACCGACTAGCGGGGGGATGGAGACCCAGTACTTC
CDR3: CASSSPTSGGMETQYF

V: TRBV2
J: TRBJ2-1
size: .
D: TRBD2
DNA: TGTGCCAGCACGTGGGGAGGGAATGAGCAGTTCTTC
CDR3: CASTWGGNEQFF

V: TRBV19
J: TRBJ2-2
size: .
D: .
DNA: TGTGCCAGTAGTACTATAGCGGTGAACACCGGGGAGCTGTTTTTT
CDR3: CASSTIAVNTGELFF

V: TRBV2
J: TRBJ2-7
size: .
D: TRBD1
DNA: TGTGCCAGTAACCGGGACAGAGACTACGAGCAGTACTTC
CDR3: CASNRDRDYEQYF

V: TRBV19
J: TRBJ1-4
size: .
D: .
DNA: TGTGCCAGTAGTATGGGGATCATCAGCGGGCCTGAAAAACTGTTTTTT
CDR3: CASSMGIISGPEKLFF

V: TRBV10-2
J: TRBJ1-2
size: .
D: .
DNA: TGCGCCAGCAGTGAATTCGGACTTGCGGGCTACACCTTC
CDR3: CASSEFGLAGYTF

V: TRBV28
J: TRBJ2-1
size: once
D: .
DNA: TGTGCCAGCAGTCCAGGCAATGAGCAGTTCTTC
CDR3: CASSPGNEQFF

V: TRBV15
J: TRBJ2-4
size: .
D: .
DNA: TGTGCCACCAGCAGAGCTCTCGGGGGAAACATTCAGTACTTC
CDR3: CATSRALGGNIQYF

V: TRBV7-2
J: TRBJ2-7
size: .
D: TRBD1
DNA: TGTGCCAGCAGCTTAGTTGGACAGGGGGCTCAGGAGCAGTACTTC
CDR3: CASSLVGQGAQEQYF

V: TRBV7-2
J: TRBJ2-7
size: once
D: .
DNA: TGTGCCAGCAGCTCGGACAGGGAGGGGGAGCAGTACTTC
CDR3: CASSSDREGEQYF

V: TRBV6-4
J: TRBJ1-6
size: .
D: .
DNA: TGTGCCAGCAGCCAACGGGGGGACTCACCCCTCCACTTT
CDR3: CASSQRGDSPLHF

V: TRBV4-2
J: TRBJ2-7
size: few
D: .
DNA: TGTGCCAGCAGCCAAGACGCCGGGGGATCGCAGTACTTC
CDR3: CASSQDAGGSQYF

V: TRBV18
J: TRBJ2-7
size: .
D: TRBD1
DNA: TGTGCCAGCTCACCCGGGACAGGGGGCTCCGAGCAGTACTTC
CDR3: CASSPGTGGSEQYF

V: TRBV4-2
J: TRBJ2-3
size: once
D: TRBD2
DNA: TGTGCCAGCAGCCAAGATCGGACTAGCGGGCAGGGTACGCAGTATTTT
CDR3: CASSQDRTSGQGTQYF

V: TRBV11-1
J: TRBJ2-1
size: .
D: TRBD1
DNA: TGTGCCAGCAGCTTAGTAGGATGGGACAGGGGGGATGAGCAGTTCTTC
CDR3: CASSLVGWDRGDEQFF

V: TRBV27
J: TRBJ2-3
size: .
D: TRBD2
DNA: TGTGCCAGCAGTAAAACGACTAGCGGCTTTAGCACAGATACGCAGTATTTT
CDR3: CASSKTTSGFSTDTQYF

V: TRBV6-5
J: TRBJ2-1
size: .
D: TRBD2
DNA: TGTGCCAGCAGTATTCTAGCGGGAGGGCTCAATGAGCAGTTCTTC
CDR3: CASSILAGGLNEQFF

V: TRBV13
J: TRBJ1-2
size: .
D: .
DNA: TGTGCCAGCAGCTTAACCGGGGTTGATGGCTACACCTTC
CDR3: CASSLTGVDGYTF

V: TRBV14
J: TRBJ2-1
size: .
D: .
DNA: TGTGCCAGCAGCCAAGATTGGCTAGCGACCTACAATGAGCAGTTCTTC
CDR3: CASSQDWLATYNEQFF

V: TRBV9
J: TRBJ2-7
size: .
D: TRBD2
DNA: TGTGCCAGCAGCGTCGATAGCGGGAGAACCTCCTACGAGCAGTACTTC
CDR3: CASSVDSGRTSYEQYF

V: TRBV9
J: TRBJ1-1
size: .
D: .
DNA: TGTGCCAGCAGCGCGGGGGGGGAAAACACTGAAGCTTTCTTT
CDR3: CASSAGGENTEAFF

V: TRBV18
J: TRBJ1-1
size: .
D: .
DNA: TGTGCCAGCTCACCGGCCAACACTGAAGCTTTCTTT
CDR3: CASSPANTEAFF

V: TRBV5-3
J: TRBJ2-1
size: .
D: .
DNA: TGTGCCAGACTCCGGCGGGCGAGCTCCTACAATGAGCAGTTCTTC
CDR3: CARLRRASSYNEQFF

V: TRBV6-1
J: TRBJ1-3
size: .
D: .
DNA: TGTGCCAGCAGTCATACATCAGGGCCTGGAAACACCATATATTTT
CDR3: CASSHTSGPGNTIYF

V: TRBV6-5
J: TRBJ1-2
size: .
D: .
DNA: TGTGCCAGCAGTTACTCCGAAGGTGCGGTAGAGGGCTACACCTTC
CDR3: CASSYSEGAVEGYTF

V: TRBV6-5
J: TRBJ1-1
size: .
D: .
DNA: TGTGCCAGCAGTTACTATGTCGGGAACACTGAAGCTTTCTTT
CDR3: CASSYYVGNTEAFF

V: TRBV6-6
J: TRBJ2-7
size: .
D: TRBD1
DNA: TGTGCCAGCAGTCCCCGTGGGACAGACTACGAGCAGTACTTC
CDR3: CASSPRGTDYEQYF

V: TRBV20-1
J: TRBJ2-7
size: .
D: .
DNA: TGCAGTGCTCAGAGGGACGAGCAGTACTTC
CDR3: CSAQRDEQYF

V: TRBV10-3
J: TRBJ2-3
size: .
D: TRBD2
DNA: TGTGCCATCAGCCAGACTAGCGGGAGAACAGATACGCAGTATTTT
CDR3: CAISQTSGRTDTQYF

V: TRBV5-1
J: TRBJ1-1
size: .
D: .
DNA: TGCGCCAGCAGCCACGACATGAACACTGAAGCTTTCTTT
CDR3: CASSHDMNTEAFF

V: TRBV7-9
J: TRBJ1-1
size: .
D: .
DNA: TGTGCCAGCAGCTTTATTCAGGGGAACACTGAAGCTTTCTTT
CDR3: CASSFIQGNTEAFF

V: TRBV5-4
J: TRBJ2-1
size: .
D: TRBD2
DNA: TGTGCCAGCAGCTTGGTCAAGTCGACGGGGGGGCCCGTTGAGCAGTTCTTC
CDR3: CASSLVKSTGGPVEQFF

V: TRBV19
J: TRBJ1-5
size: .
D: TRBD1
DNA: TGTGCCAGTAGTAAGGGACAGGGATATAGCAATCAGCCCCAGCATTTT
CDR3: CASSKGQGYSNQPQHF

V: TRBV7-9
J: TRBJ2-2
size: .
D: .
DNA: TGTGCCATGGAGGGCGGGGAGCTGTTTTTT
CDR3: CAMEGGELFF

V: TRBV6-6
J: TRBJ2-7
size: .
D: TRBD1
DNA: TGTGCCAGCAGTCTAGACAGGGGGCCGTACGAGCAGTACTTC
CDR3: CASSLDRGPYEQYF

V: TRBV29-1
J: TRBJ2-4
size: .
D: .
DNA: TGCAGCGCCGGAGACAGTTTGGTTCAGTACTTC
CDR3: CSAGDSLVQYF

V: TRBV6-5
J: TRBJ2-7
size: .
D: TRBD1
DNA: TGTGCCAGCAGAGGAACCGGGACAGGCGACTACGAGCAGTACTTC
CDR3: CASRGTGTGDYEQYF

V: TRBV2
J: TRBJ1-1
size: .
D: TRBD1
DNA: TGTGCCACACCGGACAGGACATCTGAAGCTTTCTTT
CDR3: CATPDRTSEAFF

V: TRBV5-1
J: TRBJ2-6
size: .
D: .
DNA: TGCGCCAGCGGGACTTCGGGCAGCTCTGGGGCCAACGTCCTGACTTTC
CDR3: CASGTSGSSGANVLTF

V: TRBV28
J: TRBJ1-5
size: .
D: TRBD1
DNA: TGTGCCAGCAGTTTCTCCGACAGGGGTAGTCAGCCCCAGCATTTT
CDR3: CASSFSDRGSQPQHF

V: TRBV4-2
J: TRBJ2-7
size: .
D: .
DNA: TGTGCCAGCAGCCAAGTGGACGCGGGATCCCTAGTCTACGAGCAGTACTTC
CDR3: CASSQVDAGSLVYEQYF

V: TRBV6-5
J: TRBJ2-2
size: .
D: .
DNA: TGTGCCAGCAGATATCCCGGACAAAACACCGGGGAGCTGTTTTTT
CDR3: CASRYPGQNTGELFF

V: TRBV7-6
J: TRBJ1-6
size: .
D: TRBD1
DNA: TGTGCCAGCAGCCGCAGCCTCAGGACAGGGGATCCTCTTAATTCACCCCTCCACTTT
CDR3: CASSRSLRTGDPLNSPLHF

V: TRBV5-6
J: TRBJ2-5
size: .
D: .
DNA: TGTGCCAGCAGCCTCGGTCGGGAGACCCAGTACTTC
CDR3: CASSLGRETQYF